This T cell receptor (beta chain) was sequenced during a study of T cells in Graves' hyperthyroidism and ophthalmopathy. Study-level points and caveats: Ophthalmopathy could be told apart from stable hyperthyroidism with a 13 V-J model.

It was RNA transcripts that yielded the amplified TCR beta CDR3 regions. Using the HTBI primer set, a first-round RT-PCR was run on the TCR CDR3. TCRdb processed the multiplex PCR reads anew with MiXCR; each CDR3 protein has one entry. The sample holds a few hundred thousand distinct CDR3 sequences, approximately 14% seen once. The CDR3 has 15 amino acids. CDR1 and CDR2 from the germline V gene are MDHEN and SYDVKM. The V segment lost 5 bases and the J segment 2 bases; nucleotides outside the gene matches: 7. Initially, at the first diagnosis of hyperthyroidism and before any ophthalmopathy symptoms, blood was sampled. Comments on this clonotype: Its antigen is not identified.

The TCR comes from a woman aged 18-29 years with Graves' hyperthyroidism that later progressed to Graves' ophthalmopathy. The sequencing input was blood. The chain links TRBV28 to TRBJ2-7, with 9 bases fitting TRBD1. The CDR3 sequence is CASSVRTGAPYEQYF. The CDR3 DNA follows: TGTGCCAGCAGTGTCCGGACAGGGGCCCCCTACGAGCAGTACTTC.